What follows are 30 T cell receptor beta chains derived from one specimen sequenced in a study of blood T cells in healthy people across ages. The authors ran a second PCR of 7 to 11 cycles using a sample-barcoded 5' primer and a J-beta primer mix. TCRdb analysed the 5' RACE reads with MiXCR anew, one entry per CDR3 protein. The sample has roughly 790,000 distinct CDR3 sequences; roughly 44% are singletons. The sample taken for sequencing was blood. Receptors were obtained from a woman in her sixties in good health.

The rearrangement uses TRBV18 and TRBJ1-2; perhaps TRBD1 as D (5 bases). Deletions cut 1 base from V and 2 bases from J, with 11 bases between. The CDR3 is made up of 15 amino acids. CDR1 and CDR2 from the germline V gene are KGHSH and LQKENI. CDR3 in amino acids: CASSPQGQTNYGYTF. The CDR3, as DNA: TGTGCCAGCTCACCACAAGGACAAACGAACTATGGCTACACCTTC.

This clonotype has a handful of counts. This sequence joins TRBV5-5 and TRBJ2-7; D remains unclear. The CDR3 length is 12 residues. The V end lost 6 bases, the J end lost 3 bases, and 10 bases lay between the germline ends. From germline, CDR1 is SGHKS and CDR2 YYEKEE (reference sequence). CDR3 sequence: CASTKTGYEQYF. The CDR3 DNA follows: TGTGCCAGCACCAAGACTGGCTACGAGCAGTACTTC.

V is TRBV20-1 and J is TRBJ2-1; 11 bases match TRBD2. Per germline, CDR1 DFQATT and CDR2 SNEGSKA (reference sequence). J gave up 0 bases and V 2 bases, and 3 bases lay outside the gene matches. The length of the CDR3 is 16 residues. The CDR3 nucleotides are TGCAGTGCTAGACGTACTAGCGGGAGCTCCTACAATGAGCAGTTCTTC. Its translation is CSARRTSGSSYNEQFF.

The genes are TRBV7-2 and TRBJ2-1; TRBD2 aligns across 10 bases. There are 14 residues in the CDR3. In germline, CDR1 is SGHTA, CDR2 FQGNSA. J was trimmed by 9 bases and V by 10 bases; bases with no gene match: 12. CDR3 sequence reads: CATHLAGGGVEQFF. Here the CDR3 DNA reads TGTGCCACTCACTTAGCGGGAGGTGGTGTTGAGCAGTTCTTC.

A note on this clonotype: No DNA is shown, since the ends of the CDR3 on it are uncertain; the CDR3 is the one TCRdb lists. The V and J genes are TRBV6-4 and TRBJ1-5. Including both end residues, the CDR3 is 15 amino acids long. Germline values: CDR1 MRHNA, CDR2 SNTAGT. The CDR3: CASILGNPYNQPQHF.

This clonotype was seen at least ten times. The chain recombines TRBV7-2 with TRBJ2-7; 9 bases line up with TRBD2. This CDR3 is built from 15 residues. The V gene end was trimmed by 2 bases and the J gene end by 4 bases; junction bases not matched to a gene: 6. Germline V gene sequence: CDR1 SGHTA, CDR2 FQGNSA. The DNA of the CDR3 is TGTGCCAGCAGCTTATATGTAGCGGGAGAGTACGAGCAGTACTTC. Protein product: CASSLYVAGEYEQYF.

The J gene is TRBJ1-2, the V gene TRBV19; D gene uncertain. In germline, CDR1 is LNHDA, CDR2 SQIVND (reference sequence). The CDR3 is 16 amino acids. Trimming cost V 5 bases and J 6 bases, with 22 bases left between them. As DNA, the CDR3 is TGTGCCAGTAGTTCACATGCCGTTTGGCAGGATGATGGCTACACCTTC. Its protein is CASSSHAVWQDDGYTF.

The V and J genes are TRBV7-9 and TRBJ2-7; TRBD1 matches at 7 bases. The CDR3 is made up of 15 amino acids. Germline loops: CDR1 SEHNR, CDR2 FQNEAQ (reference sequence). Unmatched junction bases numbered 9, after V lost 4 bases and J lost 3 bases. The CDR3 region has the DNA TGTGCCAGCAGCTCCCCGGACAGGATCAGCTACGAGCAGTACTTC. Amino acid sequence: CASSSPDRISYEQYF.

This chain links TRBV20-1 with TRBJ2-3; D is possibly TRBD2 (6 bases). The CDR3 runs 14 residues. Germline CDR1 is DFQATT and CDR2 is SNEGSKA (reference sequence). The V gene lost 4 bases and the J gene lost 4 bases, with 15 bases spanning the gap. The CDR3 bases are TGCAGTGCTATTCGGGAGAGGCGGTCAGATACGCAGTATTTT. It yields the protein CSAIRERRSDTQYF.

This clonotype was seen a few times. The chain couples TRBV7-9 to TRBJ2-4; the match to TRBD2 covers 10 bases. V was pared by 6 bases and J by 6 bases, with 14 bases of the junction left unmatched. This CDR3 is built from 17 residues. CDR1 and CDR2 from the germline V gene are SEHNR and FQNEAQ (reference sequence). CDR3 bases: TGTGCCAGCAGGCCCGAGGGAGCGGGAGGGCCGAGAAACATTCAGTACTTC. As protein: CASRPEGAGGPRNIQYF.

This clonotype has only a few counts. V is TRBV4-3 and J is TRBJ2-1; the match to TRBD2 covers 10 bases. This CDR3 spans 15 amino acids. Looked up from germline, CDR1 is LGHNA and CDR2 is YSLEER. V shed 1 base, J shed 7 bases, and the junction held 4 bases outside the gene matches. The CDR3 loop reads CASSQGSGRRNEQFF. Here the CDR3 DNA reads TGCGCCAGCAGCCAAGGTAGCGGGAGGAGGAATGAGCAGTTCTTC.

The chain uses TRBV20-1 and TRBJ2-5; D perhaps matches TRBD2 (6 bases). The CDR3 consists of 13 residues. Germline V gives CDR1 DFQATT, CDR2 SNEGSKA (reference sequence). V gave up 2 bases and J gave up 5 bases, with 12 bases separating them. CDR3 coding DNA: TGCAGTGCTAGACGGGGGACTCGGGAGACCCAGTACTTC. Its protein product is CSARRGTRETQYF.

The chain uses TRBV10-3 and TRBJ1-2; D is possibly TRBD1 (5 bases). With 6 bases removed from V and 0 bases from J, the gap between germline ends came to 11 bases. In germline, CDR1 is ENHRY, CDR2 SYGVKD. CDR3 length: 14 amino acids. CDR3 in DNA: TGTGCCATCAGAGAGGACAAGTCTAACTATGGCTACACCTTC. Encoded protein: CAIREDKSNYGYTF.

Only one count was recorded for this clonotype. It may be a read error: a sequence one base away is much more abundant. The chain joins TRBV10-3 to TRBJ1-5, with D tentatively TRBD1 (6 bases). V was pared by 6 bases and J by 4 bases, with 13 bases between. The germline V gene has CDR1 ENHRY and CDR2 SYGVKD. The CDR3 length is 14 residues. CDR3 amino acids: CAIRERQENQPQHF. The CDR3 nucleotides are TGTGCCATCAGGGAAAGACAGGAGAATCAGCCCCAGCATTTT.

The chain uses TRBV4-3 and TRBJ2-5; tentatively, D is TRBD1 or TRBD2 (6 bases each). The DNA end is a closer match to TRBJ2-7, so the J assignment may be wrong. Germline lookup yields CDR1 LGHNA and CDR2 YSLEER. This CDR3 has 15 residues. The CDR3 nucleotides are TGCGCCAGCAGCCAGGGGGGCTTAAGCGGCGACGAGCAGTACTTC. Translated: CASSQGGLSGDEQYF.

This clonotype was counted a few times. J is TRBJ2-1 and V is TRBV5-1; D may be TRBD1 or TRBD2 (5 bases each). Trimming stripped 2 bases from V and 1 base from J, with 13 bases between. Germline V gives CDR1 SGHRS, CDR2 YFSETQ. The CDR3 is made up of 16 amino acids. CDR3 nucleotides: TGCGCCAGCAGCTTAGCCGGGACCCCGTCCTACAATGAGCAGTTCTTC. Translating it yields CASSLAGTPSYNEQFF.

This clonotype was seen a handful of times. The chain recombines TRBV7-2 with TRBJ2-7; 11 bases are a match to TRBD2. This CDR3 has 15 residues. Looked up from germline, CDR1 is SGHTA and CDR2 is FQGNSA. Trimming cost V 2 bases and J 7 bases; bases outside gene matches: 7. CDR3 loop: CASSLSLAGGWEQYF. In DNA form, the CDR3 reads TGTGCCAGCAGCTTATCGCTAGCGGGAGGCTGGGAGCAGTACTTC.

This chain uses TRBV6-5 with TRBJ2-7, with a possible D match to TRBD1 (5 bases). The CDR3 loop spans 15 amino acids. Germline V CDR1 and CDR2: MNHEY, SVGAGI. V was clipped by 5 bases and J by 7 bases, with 21 bases between them. The CDR3 sequence is CASSPSRRTRGEQYF. The CDR3 DNA sequence: TGTGCCAGCAGTCCCTCTAGACGGACAAGGGGTGAGCAGTACTTC.

The chain carries TRBV27 and TRBJ2-4; TRBD2 matches 9 bases. The CDR3 contains 13 residues. CDR1 is MNHEY, CDR2 SMNVEV, per germline (reference sequence). V was clipped by 7 bases and J by 13 bases; unmatched bases: 11. CDR3 residues: CASNGGGGYEQYF. The CDR3 nucleotides read TGTGCCAGCAACGGCGGGGGGGGTTATGAGCAGTACTTC.

The chain joins TRBV28 to TRBJ2-1; a possible D gene is TRBD1 (6 bases). The V and J ends lost 5 bases and 1 base respectively, with 12 bases between them. The CDR3 has 15 amino acids. Germline V gives CDR1 MDHEN, CDR2 SYDVKM. CDR3 sequence: CASSHGTPSYNEQFF. CDR3 sequence (DNA): TGTGCCAGCAGTCACGGGACACCTTCCTACAATGAGCAGTTCTTC.

The V call is TRBV7-6, the J call TRBJ1-2; D possibly corresponds to TRBD1 (5 bases). The CDR3 extends over 17 amino acids. V lost 4 bases, J lost 2 bases, and 20 bases lay in between. Germline V lookup: CDR1 SGHVS, CDR2 FNYEAQ. CDR3: CASSYTGSTGSNYGYTF. Here the CDR3 DNA reads TGTGCCAGCAGCTACACAGGTTCCACAGGCTCAAACTATGGCTACACCTTC.

The rearrangement uses TRBV7-3 and TRBJ2-1, with D unresolved. The V end was cut by 1 base, the J end by 9 bases, with 10 bases between. This CDR3 has 13 amino acids. The germline gives CDR1 SGHTA, CDR2 FQGTGA. CDR3 loop: CASSLSRTGEQFF. In nucleotides, the CDR3 is TGTGCCAGCAGCTTAAGTAGGACGGGTGAGCAGTTCTTC.

The V and J genes are TRBV5-6 and TRBJ1-2, with TRBD1 matching over 7 bases. Germline CDR1 is SGHDT and CDR2 is YYEEEE. V gave up 5 bases and J gave up 7 bases; unmatched junction bases: 8. The CDR3 totals 13 residues. The CDR3 sequence is CASRTDRAGGYTF. The CDR3 DNA is TGTGCCAGCAGAACAGACAGGGCCGGTGGCTACACCTTC.

The rearrangement links TRBV18 to TRBJ1-4; tentative D call: TRBD1 (6 bases). The V end lost 5 bases, the J end lost 1 base, and 14 bases lay between the germline ends. CDR1 KGHSH and CDR2 LQKENI come from the germline V gene. This CDR3 contains 16 residues. CDR3 amino acids: CASSAYQGITNEKLFF. The DNA for the CDR3 is TGTGCCAGCTCAGCATATCAGGGGATAACTAATGAAAAACTGTTTTTT.

This clonotype showed up just a few times. V and J are TRBV7-2 and TRBJ2-5; the match to TRBD2 covers 7 bases. V lost 4 bases, J lost 4 bases, and 9 bases stayed unmatched. Germline-derived CDR1 and CDR2 are SGHTA and FQGNSA. CDR3 length equals 15 residues. The CDR3 region has the DNA TGTGCCAGCAGCTCCCCAAGTGGCGGGAGAGAGACCCAGTACTTC. This translates into CASSSPSGGRETQYF. Full variable domain (remainder filled in from reference TRBV7-2 and TRBJ2-5): GAGVSQSPSNKVTEKGKDVELRCDPISGHTALYWYRQSLGQGLEFLIYFQGNSAPDKSGLPSDRFSAERTGGSVSTLTIQRTQQEDSAVYLCASSSPSGGRETQYFGPGTRLLVL.

At least ten counts were recorded for this clonotype. This chain connects TRBV13 to TRBJ2-1, with D tentatively TRBD2 (5 bases). The CDR3 is 11 amino acids. Germline V gives CDR1 PRHDT, CDR2 FYEKMQ (reference sequence). V dropped 4 bases and J dropped 10 bases, with 8 bases sitting between them. The CDR3, as DNA: TGTGCCAGCAGCTCCCGCGGGGAGCAGTTCTTC. Amino acids: CASSSRGEQFF.

This rearrangement joins TRBV5-4 to TRBJ2-1, with a weak D call TRBD2 (5 bases). Trimming cost V 1 base and J 5 bases, with 10 bases left between them. CDR1 and CDR2 (germline): SGHNT, YYREEE (reference sequence). The CDR3 has 14 amino acids. This CDR3 is CASSLLALNNEQFF. DNA for the CDR3: TGTGCCAGCAGCTTGCTAGCCTTAAACAATGAGCAGTTCTTC.

The gene calls are TRBV11-2 and TRBJ1-2; D not certain. The CDR3 consists of 14 residues. The V and J ends lost 5 bases and 5 bases respectively, with 15 bases between them. Germline values: CDR1 SGHAT, CDR2 FQNNGV. The CDR3 DNA reads TGTGCCAGCAGCCTCGGACCTGACCAATATGGCTACACCTTC. This translates into CASSLGPDQYGYTF.

This clonotype has just a few counts. CDR3 coding DNA: TGTGCCAGCAGTACCCGGGACACTATCACAGATACGCAGTATTTT. As protein: CASSTRDTITDTQYF. The chain combines TRBV6-1 with TRBJ2-3, with D possibly TRBD1 on 6 matching bases. Trimming stripped 5 bases from V and 2 bases from J, with 14 bases between. The CDR3 contains 15 residues. Germline CDR1 is MNHNS and CDR2 is SASEGT.

The J gene is TRBJ1-6, the V gene TRBV7-9; 7 nucleotides line up with TRBD1. The trim removed 5 bases at V and 14 bases at J, leaving 9 bases unmatched. Germline CDR1 SEHNR, CDR2 FQNEAQ (reference sequence). The CDR3 has 13 amino acids. The CDR3 loop is CASSLGGPDSLHF. CDR3 coding DNA: TGTGCCAGCAGCCTAGGGGGCCCAGACTCCCTCCACTTT.